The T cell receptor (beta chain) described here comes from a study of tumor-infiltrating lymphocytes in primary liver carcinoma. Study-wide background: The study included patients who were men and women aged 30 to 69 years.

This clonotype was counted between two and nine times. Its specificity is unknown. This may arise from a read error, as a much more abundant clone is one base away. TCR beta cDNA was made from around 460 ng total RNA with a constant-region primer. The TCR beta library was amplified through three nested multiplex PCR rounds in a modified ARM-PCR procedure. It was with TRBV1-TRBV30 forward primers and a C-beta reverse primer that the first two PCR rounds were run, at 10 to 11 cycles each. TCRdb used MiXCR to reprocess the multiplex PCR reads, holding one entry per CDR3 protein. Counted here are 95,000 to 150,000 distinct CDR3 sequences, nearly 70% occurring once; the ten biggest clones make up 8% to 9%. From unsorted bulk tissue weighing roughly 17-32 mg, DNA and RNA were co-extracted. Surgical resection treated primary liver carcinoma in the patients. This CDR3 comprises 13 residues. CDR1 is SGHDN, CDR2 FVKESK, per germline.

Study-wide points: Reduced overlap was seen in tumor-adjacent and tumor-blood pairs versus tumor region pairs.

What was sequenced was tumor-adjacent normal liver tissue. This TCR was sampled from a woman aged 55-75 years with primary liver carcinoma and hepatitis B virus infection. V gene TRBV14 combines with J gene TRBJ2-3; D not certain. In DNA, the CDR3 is TGTGCCAGCAACCAAGGACCCACAGATACGCAGTATTTT. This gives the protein CASNQGPTDTQYF.